Presented here are 5 T cell receptor beta chains from one specimen sequenced in a study of beta chain features in type 1 diabetes. Since all of the isolated RNA was reverse transcribed, expressed TCRB transcripts were what got sequenced. Assay used: immunoSEQ multiplex PCR; TCRdb lists only in-frame clones, some missing. The sample carries 900,000 or so clones, about a sixth recorded once. Sequencing was performed on naive CD4+ T cells from blood. Receptors were obtained from a woman between 18 and 30 years old in good health.

This clone was seen more than once but under ten times. The chain employs TRBV19 and TRBJ2-1, with 14 bases lining up with TRBD2. Trimming removed 1 base from V and 9 bases from J; junction bases left unmatched: 8. This CDR3 contains 17 residues. Per germline, CDR1 LNHDA and CDR2 SQIVND (reference sequence). The CDR3 DNA reads TGTGCCAGTAGTATAGCCCTCGGGACTAGCGGGAGAAGTGAGCAGTTCTTC. Translated: CASSIALGTSGRSEQFF.

The chain employs TRBV6-6 and TRBJ2-3, with D possibly matching TRBD1 (6 bases). Germline assignment: CDR1 MNHNY and CDR2 SVGAGI (reference sequence). Trimming shortened V by 2 bases and J by 7 bases, and 7 bases separated the two germline ends. The CDR3 has 12 residues. CDR3 nucleotide sequence: TGTGCCAGCAGTTACACAGGGTATACGCAGTATTTT. This codes for CASSYTGYTQYF.

V usage is TRBV7-3 and J usage is TRBJ2-1; 13 bases line up with TRBD2. This CDR3 is 16 amino acids long. Trimming took 2 bases from V and 5 from J; bases not matched to a gene: 3. CDR1 is SGHTA, CDR2 FQGTGA, per germline. This CDR3 is CASSLAGLAGDNEQFF. CDR3 DNA sequence: TGTGCCAGCAGCTTAGCAGGACTAGCGGGGGACAATGAGCAGTTCTTC.

This clone was observed a few times. V is TRBV7-9 and J is TRBJ2-5; TRBD1 might be the D (6 bases). Between the trimmed V and J ends, which lost 4 bases and 3 bases, there was a span of 18 bases. The CDR3 has 16 amino acids. Germline-derived CDR1 and CDR2 are SEHNR and FQNEAQ (reference sequence). The CDR3 reads CASSSYPGTRKETQYF. Here the CDR3 DNA reads TGTGCCAGCAGCTCCTACCCCGGGACAAGGAAAGAGACCCAGTACTTC.

The V call is TRBV2, the J call TRBJ2-3, with D uncertain. V was trimmed by 2 bases and J by 3 bases, leaving 6 bases between them. This CDR3 spans 13 amino acids. Germline CDR1 is SNHLY and CDR2 is FYNNEI. The CDR3 spells CASSEWRTDTQYF. CDR3 bases: TGTGCCAGCAGTGAATGGCGTACAGATACGCAGTATTTT. Drawing the rest from reference TRBV2 and TRBJ2-3, the complete variable domain is EPEVTQTPSHQVTQMGQEVILRCVPISNHLYFYWYRQILGQKVEFLVSFYNNEISEKSEIFDDQFSVERPDGSNFTLKIRSTKLEDSAMYFCASSEWRTDTQYFGPGTRLTVL.